This T cell receptor (beta chain) appears in the sequencing data of a study of blood T cells in healthy people across ages. Overall study findings and caveats: Diversity of TCR beta per million T cells declined in a roughly linear way with age. As naive T cell percentage varied, TCR beta diversity correlated strongly with it.

The table lists this clonotype with a few counts. Its specificity is not known. For the second PCR, which ran for 7 to 11 cycles, a sample-barcoded 5' primer and a J-beta primer mix were used. TCRdb reprocessed the 5' RACE reads via MiXCR and lists one record per CDR3 protein. Of about 800,000 distinct CDR3 sequences listed, 58% are singletons. The CDR3 has 16 residues. Germline-derived CDR1 and CDR2 are ENHRY and SYGVKD. Sequencing was done on a sample of blood. The chain has TRBV10-3 and TRBJ2-7; D possibly corresponds to TRBD2 (7 bases). The J call may be incorrect, as the DNA end agrees better with TRBJ2-5. The sequence was obtained from a man younger than 45 in good health. Here the CDR3 DNA reads TGTGCCATCAGTGAAAATATTGGGGGGGCCGGGGAGACCCAGTACTTC. This translates into CAISENIGGAGETQYF.